The 12 T cell receptor beta chains presented below share a single source sample, sequenced in a study of T cells in Graves' hyperthyroidism and ophthalmopathy. RNA transcripts gave rise to amplified TCR beta CDR3 regions. TCR CDR3 underwent first-round RT-PCR with the HTBI primer set. TCRdb processed the multiplex PCR reads anew with MiXCR; each CDR3 protein has one entry. This sample has about 600,000 distinct CDR3 sequences, with approximately 15% found just once. Sequenced: blood. Receptors were obtained from a woman aged 35 to 49 with Graves' ophthalmopathy.

This chain uses TRBV5-8 with TRBJ2-4, with TRBD1 as a possible D gene (6 bases). The CDR3 runs 14 residues. The germline V gene encodes CDR1 SGHTS and CDR2 YDEGEE. V was pared by 3 bases and J by 9 bases, with 16 bases between. CDR3 loop: CASSSYQGWGIQYF. Here the CDR3 DNA reads TGTGCCAGCAGCTCGTACCAGGGGTGGGGCATTCAGTACTTC.

The chain combines TRBV6-1 with TRBJ2-5, with D possibly matching TRBD1 (5 bases). V lost 6 bases and J lost 1, with 9 bases in between. The CDR3 runs to 13 residues. Germline assignment: CDR1 MNHNS and CDR2 SASEGT. CDR3 DNA sequence: TGTGCCAGCAGAAGGGGTTTCCAAGAGACCCAGTACTTC. Residues: CASRRGFQETQYF.

This clonotype occurred a few times. This sequence joins TRBV2 and TRBJ1-1; perhaps TRBD1 as D (5 bases). This CDR3 has 12 residues. The V end lost 3 bases, the J end lost 8 bases, and 10 bases lay between the germline ends. Germline V gene sequence: CDR1 SNHLY, CDR2 FYNNEI. Here the CDR3 reads CASSEGRREAFF. CDR3 nucleotide sequence: TGTGCCAGCAGTGAGGGACGGCGGGAAGCTTTCTTT.

CDR3 nucleotides: TGCAGTTCCCTGCCGGGAGGGAGGGCTCGATCGGGTTTAGATACGCAGTATTTT. Its protein product is CSSLPGGRARSGLDTQYF. The V gene is TRBV20-1, the J gene TRBJ2-3, with 8 nucleotides matching TRBD2. V lost 8 bases and J lost 5; bases outside the gene matches: 24. The CDR3 has 18 amino acids. Looked up from germline, CDR1 is DFQATT and CDR2 is SNEGSKA (reference sequence).

This clonotype was picked up a small number of times. The gene calls are TRBV10-2 and TRBJ1-5, with 9 bases aligning to TRBD1. There are 17 residues in the CDR3. V shed 6 bases, J shed 4 bases, and the junction held 13 bases outside the gene matches. Germline CDR1 WSHSY, CDR2 SAAADI. The CDR3 nucleotides are TGCGCCAGCAGGACCTCAACACAGGGGGCGAGAAATCAGCCCCAGCATTTT. Protein product: CASRTSTQGARNQPQHF.

This clonotype was observed many times. This sequence joins TRBV6-1 and TRBJ2-5, with D possibly TRBD2 on 5 matching bases. CDR1 and CDR2 from the germline V gene are MNHNS and SASEGT. This CDR3 region has 12 residues. Deletions cut 2 bases from V and 7 bases from J, with 8 bases between. In DNA form, the CDR3 reads TGTGCCAGCAGTGAACTTAGCGCGACCCAGTACTTC. This encodes CASSELSATQYF.

In this sample, this clonotype turned up many times. The chain combines TRBV2 with TRBJ2-1; D gene uncertain. V was clipped by 5 bases and J by 6 bases, with 14 bases between them. The CDR3 has 14 amino acids. CDR1 is SNHLY and CDR2 is FYNNEI in the germline V gene. The CDR3 is CASSRVVLFNEQFF. The CDR3 DNA reads TGTGCCAGCAGTAGGGTAGTACTATTCAATGAGCAGTTCTTC.

V and J are TRBV2 and TRBJ2-1; TRBD2 matches 11 bases. V dropped 4 bases and J dropped 8; count of bases not matched to a gene: 7. The CDR3 is 15 residues long. Per germline, CDR1 SNHLY and CDR2 FYNNEI. The CDR3 spells CASSGPSGGIDEQFF. CDR3 nucleotides: TGTGCCAGCAGTGGTCCTAGCGGGGGGATTGATGAGCAGTTCTTC.

This clonotype was observed at least ten times. This chain links TRBV5-1 with TRBJ2-5; no clear D gene. This CDR3 is built from 12 residues. Germline CDR1 is SGHRS and CDR2 is YFSETQ. The V end was cut by 0 bases, the J end by 5 bases, with 5 bases between. The chain's CDR3 is CASSLGAETQYF. CDR3 nucleotide sequence: TGCGCCAGCAGCTTGGGTGCGGAGACCCAGTACTTC. The variable domain in full, completed from reference TRBV5-1 and TRBJ2-5, reads KAGVTQTPRYLIKTRGQQVTLSCSPISGHRSVSWYQQTPGQGLQFLFEYFSETQRNKGNFPGRFSGRQFSNSRSEMNVSTLELGDSALYLCASSLGAETQYFGPGTRLLVL.

This clonotype was seen at least ten times. CDR3 coding DNA: TGTGCCAGCACCCGAGGGTGGGGCAAGACAAATTACGAGCAGTACTTC. Protein product: CASTRGWGKTNYEQYF. This chain connects TRBV11-2 to TRBJ2-7; the D call may be TRBD1 or TRBD2 (5 bases each). The germline CDR1 and CDR2 sequences are SGHAT and FQNNGV. CDR3 length: 16 residues. The V gene lost 7 bases and the J gene lost 4 bases, with 23 bases spanning the gap.

The chain links TRBV5-1 to TRBJ1-6; D uncertain. CDR1 SGHRS and CDR2 YFSETQ come from the germline V gene. The CDR3 runs to 14 residues. Trimming left V 5 bases short and J 7 bases short, with 13 bases between. The CDR3 DNA is TGCGCCAGCAGTCCGGGAGAAAGAAATTCACCCCTCCACTTT. Amino acids: CASSPGERNSPLHF.

This clonotype came up a few times. CDR3 sequence: CASSLDPSGSPYEQYF. CDR3 sequence (DNA): TGTGCCAGCAGCTTAGACCCTAGCGGGAGTCCCTACGAGCAGTACTTC. The J gene is TRBJ2-7, the V gene TRBV11-2; 10 positions match TRBD2. The CDR3 loop spans 16 amino acids. In germline, CDR1 is SGHAT, CDR2 FQNNGV. V lost 0 bases and J lost 2; bases outside the gene matches: 4. Based on the CDR3 plus reference TRBV11-2 and TRBJ2-7, the full variable domain is EAGVAQSPRYKIIEKRQSVAFWCNPISGHATLYWYQQILGQGPKLLIQFQNNGVVDDSQLPKDRFSAERLKGVDSTLKIQPAKLEDSAVYLCASSLDPSGSPYEQYFGPGTRLTVT.